These 25 T cell receptor beta chains share one sample of origin, sequenced in a study of T-cell reconstitution after alpha-beta-depleted transplantation in children. Unique molecular identifiers featured in how the TCRbeta library was prepared. One entry per CDR3 protein results from TCRdb running MiXCR on the PCR reads. The sample carries hundreds of thousands of distinct CDR3 sequences, around 15% recorded once. This specimen consisted of PBMCs, mostly from graft donor cells, obtained 360 days after TCRalphabeta/CD19-depleted stem cell transplant. The receptors were gathered from a boy in the first two years of life who had a stem cell transplant for Wiskott-Aldrich syndrome, so the T cells may come from the graft donor.

The chain uses TRBV5-1 and TRBJ2-1; TRBD1 agrees at 7 bases. J gave up 3 bases and V 0 bases, and 3 bases lay outside the gene matches. There are 15 residues in the CDR3. Germline V gene sequence: CDR1 SGHRS, CDR2 YFSETQ. The CDR3 loop reads CASSLEGTDYNEQFF. In DNA, the CDR3 is TGCGCCAGCAGCTTGGAAGGGACAGACTACAATGAGCAGTTCTTC.

This clonotype was detected only a few times. V gene TRBV5-1 combines with J gene TRBJ2-5; TRBD1 is a possible D gene (5 bases). Germline V gene data show CDR1 as SGHRS and CDR2 as YFSETQ. The CDR3 extends over 15 amino acids. With 2 bases removed from V and 7 bases from J, the gap between germline ends came to 18 bases. The CDR3 DNA reads as TGCGCCAGCAGCTTCTCCTCGAACAGGTTGGGGACCCAGTACTTC. This translates into CASSFSSNRLGTQYF.

This clonotype was found a few times. V usage is TRBV12-3 or TRBV12-4 and J usage is TRBJ2-7; 13 nucleotides agree with TRBD2. The CDR3 is 16 residues long. The ends lost 5 bases at V and 5 bases at J; junction bases unmatched: 9. The CDR3 protein is CASSLLAGGPRNEQYF. The CDR3 DNA sequence: TGTGCCAGCAGTCTACTAGCGGGGGGGCCCCGGAACGAGCAGTACTTC.

V gene TRBV20-1 combines with J gene TRBJ2-3; 8 bases map to TRBD1. V shed 1 base, J shed 2 bases, and the junction held 8 bases outside the gene matches. This CDR3 spans 16 amino acids. CDR1 and CDR2 (germline): DFQATT, SNEGSKA (reference sequence). CDR3 in amino acids: CSARALRGRITDTQYF. The DNA for the CDR3 is TGCAGTGCTAGAGCACTCAGGGGGCGGATCACAGATACGCAGTATTTT.

A few counts support this clonotype. This chain joins TRBV2 and TRBJ1-2, with D unresolved. The CDR3 is 13 amino acids. From germline, CDR1 is SNHLY and CDR2 FYNNEI. Between the trimmed V and J ends, which lost 4 bases and 4 bases, there was a span of 10 bases. The CDR3 DNA is TGTGCCAGCAGTGCTGCGACGTCCTATGGCTACACCTTC. This sequence encodes CASSAATSYGYTF.

This clonotype was counted only a few times. The V gene is TRBV5-1, the J gene TRBJ2-1; the match to TRBD2 covers 8 bases. The CDR3 is made up of 15 amino acids. CDR1 is SGHRS, CDR2 YFSETQ, per germline. The ends lost 3 bases at V and 5 bases at J; junction bases unmatched: 7. The CDR3 reads CASSSAGVSDNEQFF. In DNA form, the CDR3 reads TGCGCCAGCAGCTCAGCGGGGGTCTCTGACAATGAGCAGTTCTTC. The full variable domain, with the rest looked up from reference TRBV5-1 and TRBJ2-1, is KAGVTQTPRYLIKTRGQQVTLSCSPISGHRSVSWYQQTPGQGLQFLFEYFSETQRNKGNFPGRFSGRQFSNSRSEMNVSTLELGDSALYLCASSSAGVSDNEQFFGPGTRLTVL.

This clonotype was picked up many times. The V call is TRBV20-1, the J call TRBJ2-6; D not certain. V lost 2 bases to trimming and J lost 0 bases, with 11 bases between them. The germline V gene encodes CDR1 DFQATT and CDR2 SNEGSKA (reference sequence). The CDR3 contains 16 residues. CDR3 amino acids: CSARTGGHSGANVLTF. CDR3 bases: TGCAGTGCTAGAACTGGCGGTCACTCTGGGGCCAACGTCCTGACTTTC.

The V call is TRBV11-1, the J call TRBJ2-1, with D perhaps being TRBD1 or TRBD2 (5 bases each). The CDR3 runs to 18 residues. V lost 6 bases and J lost 0, with 21 bases in between. Germline loops: CDR1 SGHAT, CDR2 FQDESV (reference sequence). CDR3 protein: CASRQTGTPKSSYNEQFF. The CDR3 coding sequence is TGTGCCAGCAGGCAAACCGGGACCCCCAAGAGCTCCTACAATGAGCAGTTCTTC.

The DNA of the CDR3 is TGTGCCACCGCTGGAGGGCCGAAGAACAATGAGCAGTTCTTC. The encoded protein is CATAGGPKNNEQFF. This chain joins TRBV10-3 and TRBJ2-1, with a tentative D call TRBD2 (6 bases). Deletions cut 10 bases from V and 5 bases from J, with 18 bases between. This CDR3 has 14 residues. Germline loops: CDR1 ENHRY, CDR2 SYGVKD.

In its sample, this clonotype was seen a few times. This chain links TRBV12-3 or TRBV12-4 with TRBJ2-7; possibly TRBD1 for D (6 bases). The V and J ends lost 1 base and 1 base respectively, with 11 bases between them. CDR3 length: 15 residues. CDR3 bases: TGTGCCAGCAGTTTAGTCAGGGGCCAATCCTACGAGCAGTACTTC. Translation: CASSLVRGQSYEQYF.

This clonotype came up a few times. V gene TRBV28 combines with J gene TRBJ2-5; TRBD2 agrees at 8 bases. CDR3 length equals 15 residues. J was trimmed by 2 bases and V by 0 bases; bases with no gene match: 2. The germline CDR1 and CDR2 sequences are MDHEN and SYDVKM. The CDR3 bases are TGTGCCAGCAGTTTATGGGCGGGGGGTCAAGAGACCCAGTACTTC. Its protein product is CASSLWAGGQETQYF.

The rearrangement uses TRBV6-5 and TRBJ2-7; maybe TRBD2 (6 bases). The V gene lost 0 bases and the J gene lost 1 base, with 13 bases spanning the gap. Germline CDR1 and CDR2: MNHEY and SVGAGI. There are 16 residues in the CDR3. The CDR3 protein is CASSYSYLARSYEQYF. CDR3 in DNA: TGTGCCAGCAGTTACTCGTACCTAGCGCGATCCTACGAGCAGTACTTC.

This sequence joins TRBV7-2 and TRBJ2-3; unclear D gene. The germline V gene has CDR1 SGHTA and CDR2 FQGNSA. The CDR3 spans 15 residues. Trimming pared 5 bases from V and 0 bases from J, leaving 12 bases between. The CDR3 here is CASSATRASTDTQYF. In nucleotides, the CDR3 is TGTGCCAGCAGCGCCACTCGTGCTAGCACAGATACGCAGTATTTT.

The gene calls are TRBV5-1 and TRBJ2-1; TRBD2 might be the D (6 bases). The CDR3 runs 16 residues. Trimming removed 4 bases at V and 0 bases at J, with 14 bases between. Germline lookup yields CDR1 SGHRS and CDR2 YFSETQ. The CDR3 loop is CASSPGLSPSYNEQFF. The CDR3 DNA reads as TGCGCCAGCAGCCCGGGACTTTCCCCCTCCTACAATGAGCAGTTCTTC.

Only a few counts were recorded for this clonotype. The CDR3 DNA follows: TGCAGTGCTAGAGATATACTAGCGGGAGGACCTCGTGGGAATGAGCAGTTCTTC. Its translation: CSARDILAGGPRGNEQFF. The genes are TRBV20-1 and TRBJ2-1; 12 nucleotides align to TRBD2. CDR1 and CDR2 from the germline V gene are DFQATT and SNEGSKA (reference sequence). V lost 0 bases to trimming and J lost 7 bases; unmatched junction nucleotides: 13. The CDR3 runs 18 residues.

Ten or more counts support this clonotype. The chain recombines TRBV2 with TRBJ2-7; tentatively, D is TRBD1 or TRBD2 (5 bases each). The germline CDR1 and CDR2 sequences are SNHLY and FYNNEI. CDR3 length: 13 residues. V dropped 1 base and J dropped 11 bases, with 15 bases sitting between them. The CDR3 loop is CASSEEAGTGKYF. DNA for the CDR3: TGTGCCAGCAGTGAAGAAGCCGGGACGGGAAAGTACTTC.

This clonotype has more than one count but fewer than ten. The chain uses TRBV6-2 or TRBV6-3 and TRBJ2-1, with 7 bases that match TRBD2. V dropped 6 bases and J dropped 0; count of bases not matched to a gene: 8. Germline V gene lookup returns CDR1 MNHEY and CDR2 SVGEGT. The CDR3 has 16 residues. The CDR3 DNA sequence: TGTGCCAGCAGGGTGGCTGGACTAGTCTCCTACAATGAGCAGTTCTTC. Protein: CASRVAGLVSYNEQFF.

The V and J genes are TRBV24-1 and TRBJ2-5; D is perhaps TRBD1 (5 bases). The length of the CDR3 is 14 residues. Trimming took off 7 bases at V and 2 bases at J, with 13 bases between the two ends. Germline V gene sequence: CDR1 KGHDR, CDR2 SFDVKD. The CDR3 is CATRGVGSQETQYF. DNA for the CDR3: TGTGCCACCAGAGGGGTTGGATCGCAAGAGACCCAGTACTTC.

This clonotype came up a few times. V is TRBV25-1 and J is TRBJ2-3; no firm D call. The V end was cut by 0 bases, the J end by 0 bases, with 4 bases between. The length of the CDR3 is 14 residues. Germline CDR1 reads MGHDK; CDR2 reads SYGVNS. This CDR3 reads CASSEYGSTDTQYF. CDR3 nucleotides: TGTGCCAGCAGTGAATACGGGAGCACAGATACGCAGTATTTT.

The sample holds a few counts of this clonotype. This sequence joins TRBV12-3 or TRBV12-4 and TRBJ2-1, with TRBD2 identical over 14 bases. CDR3 size: 15 residues. The V and J ends lost 5 bases and 10 bases, in that order; junction bases with no gene match: 7. CDR3 in DNA: TGTGCCAGCAGTACTCCGGGACTAGCGGGAGAAGAGCAGTTCTTC. Protein sequence: CASSTPGLAGEEQFF.

The chain couples TRBV29-1 to TRBJ1-2; the D is unclear. Germline CDR1 and CDR2: SQVTM and ANQGSEA. There are 14 residues in the CDR3. The V end was cut by 1 base, the J end by 4 bases, with 13 bases between. The CDR3 loop reads CSVEARRSRYGYTF. The CDR3 region has the DNA TGCAGCGTTGAAGCCCGGAGGTCCCGCTATGGCTACACCTTC.

In its sample, this clonotype was seen a few times. The chain has TRBV20-1 and TRBJ2-1, with D unresolved. Deletions cut 3 bases from V and 0 bases from J, with 9 bases between. This CDR3 is built from 14 residues. The germline V gene has CDR1 DFQATT and CDR2 SNEGSKA (reference sequence). The CDR3 here is CSASSWGSYNEQFF. CDR3 sequence (DNA): TGCAGTGCTAGTAGTTGGGGCTCCTACAATGAGCAGTTCTTC.

The gene calls are TRBV15 and TRBJ1-1; a possible D gene is TRBD1 (6 bases). V lost 4 bases, J lost 5 bases, and 11 bases lay in between. CDR3 length: 13 amino acids. Per germline, CDR1 LNHNV and CDR2 YYDKDF (reference sequence). CDR3 bases: TGTGCCACCAGCACCCTAGGACAGACTGAAGCTTTCTTT. It encodes CATSTLGQTEAFF.

The V call is TRBV4-3, the J call TRBJ2-3; a possible D gene is TRBD1 (6 bases). The length of the CDR3 is 15 residues. In germline, CDR1 is LGHNA, CDR2 YSLEER. Trimming removed 1 base from V and 1 base from J, with 9 bases in between. CDR3 protein: CASSQASGGTDTQYF. The CDR3 coding sequence is TGCGCCAGCAGCCAAGCCTCAGGGGGCACAGATACGCAGTATTTT.

Only a few counts were recorded for this clonotype. The chain has TRBV18 and TRBJ2-5; D gene ambiguous. The CDR3 has 14 amino acids. The germline CDR1 and CDR2 sequences are KGHSH and LQKENI. V was shortened by 5 bases and J by 4 bases, with 14 bases between the two germline ends. CDR3 region: CASSTPRKGETQYF. In DNA form, the CDR3 reads TGTGCCAGCTCAACGCCTAGAAAGGGAGAGACCCAGTACTTC.